A selection of T cell receptor beta chains follows, all from one sample in a study of T cells in Graves' hyperthyroidism and ophthalmopathy. Via MiXCR, TCRdb re-called the multiplex PCR reads, giving one row per CDR3 protein. Counted here are 410,000 or so distinct CDR3 sequences, 14% to 15% occurring once; the ten biggest clones make up approximately 13%. Specimen: blood. The receptors here all came from a man aged 18 to 29 with Graves' ophthalmopathy. CDR3s include the opening cysteine and the closing phenylalanine or tryptophan. D genes are given only for firm matches. Size is stated for part of the rows, as once, few or many counts, or as a class when the clone is expanded.

D gene | J gene | clone size | V gene | CDR3 protein | CDR3 DNA
NA | TRBJ2-1 | many | TRBV20-1 | CSARRALYNEQFF | TGCAGTGCTAGAAGGGCACTCTACAATGAGCAGTTCTTC
NA | TRBJ1-5 | many | TRBV30 | CAWSSTDYQPQHF | TGTGCCTGGAGTTCGACAGATTATCAGCCCCAGCATTTT
NA | TRBJ1-2 | many | TRBV20-1 | CSANPGTSNYGYTF | TGCAGTGCTAATCCCGGGACCTCTAACTATGGCTACACCTTC
NA | TRBJ1-2 | NA | TRBV7-9 | CASSWRDNYGYTF | TGCGCCAGCAGCTGGAGGGATAACTACGGCTACACCTTC
NA | TRBJ2-7 | NA | TRBV10-1 | CASSSDSQAYEQYF | TGCGCCAGCAGCAGCGACAGCCAGGCCTACGAGCAGTACTTC
NA | TRBJ1-2 | many | TRBV18 | CASSQGANYGYTF | TGTGCCAGCTCACAGGGGGCTAACTATGGCTACACCTTC
TRBD1 | TRBJ2-7 | many | TRBV3-1 | CASSLGGQGAAEQYF | TGTGCCAGCAGCCTAGGGGGACAGGGGGCAGCCGAGCAGTACTTC
TRBD2 | TRBJ2-1 | many | TRBV5-5 | CASDTSGSANEQFF | TGTGCCAGTGATACTAGCGGGAGTGCTAATGAGCAGTTCTTC
TRBD1 | TRBJ1-6 | few | TRBV10-3 | CAISDPGQHSYNSPLHF | TGTGCCATCAGTGACCCGGGACAGCACTCCTATAATTCACCCCTCCACTTT
NA | TRBJ2-7 | few | TRBV25-1 | CASSESVRGGSEQYF | TGTGCCAGCAGTGAATCGGTCAGGGGAGGCAGCGAGCAGTACTTC
NA | TRBJ2-4 | once | TRBV12-3/TRBV12-4 | CASSFWAGRNIQYF | TGTGCCAGCAGTTTCTGGGCGGGTCGGAACATTCAGTACTTC
NA | TRBJ1-4 | many | TRBV2 | CASSRTKGTEKLFF | TGTGCCAGCAGCCGTACAAAGGGTACTGAAAAACTGTTTTTT
NA | TRBJ2-5 | NA | TRBV5-6 | CASSLGGVLETQYF | TGTGCCAGCAGCTTGGGCGGGGTATTAGAGACCCAGTACTTC
TRBD1 | TRBJ1-3 | NA | TRBV12-3/TRBV12-4 | CASSLGAGTAGNTIYF | TGTGCCAGCAGTTTAGGAGCAGGGACAGCTGGAAACACCATATATTTT
TRBD1 | TRBJ2-1 | many | TRBV20-1 | CSAREDRGRGEQFF | TGCAGTGCTAGAGAGGACAGGGGACGGGGGGAGCAGTTCTTC
TRBD2 | TRBJ2-7 | many | TRBV7-2 | CASSLGVSGGLSSYEQYF | TGTGCCAGCAGCTTAGGGGTTAGCGGGGGCCTAAGCTCCTACGAGCAGTACTTC
TRBD2 | TRBJ2-2 | once | TRBV4-1 | CASSHHSGRGTGELFF | TGCGCCAGCAGCCACCATAGCGGGAGGGGCACCGGGGAGCTGTTTTTT
NA | TRBJ2-2 | NA | TRBV6-1 | CASSWVLAANTGELFF | TGTGCCAGCAGTTGGGTATTAGCGGCGAACACCGGGGAGCTGTTTTTT
NA | TRBJ2-5 | many | TRBV7-8 | CASSLEKGLLETQYF | TGTGCCAGCAGCTTAGAGAAGGGACTCCTAGAGACCCAGTACTTC
NA | TRBJ1-2 | many | TRBV19 | CASSAGTTVSGYTF | TGTGCCAGTAGCGCCGGGACTACCGTGAGTGGCTACACCTTC
NA | TRBJ2-7 | many | TRBV12-3/TRBV12-4 | CASSLAQVSSYEQYF | TGTGCCAGCAGTTTAGCCCAGGTCAGCTCCTACGAGCAGTACTTC
NA | TRBJ1-2 | NA | TRBV19 | CASKDSFYGYTF | TGTGCCAGCAAGGACAGCTTCTATGGCTACACCTTC
TRBD1 | TRBJ2-7 | NA | TRBV19 | CASSSGTGVPYEQYF | TGTGCCAGTAGTAGCGGGACAGGGGTGCCCTACGAGCAGTACTTC
NA | TRBJ1-1 | NA | TRBV19 | CASSQTGWRNTEAFF | TGTGCCAGCTCCCAGACAGGTTGGAGGAACACTGAAGCTTTCTTT
NA | TRBJ1-5 | many | TRBV20-1 | CSATPGLLFNQPQHF | TGCAGTGCTACCCCGGGACTTCTTTTCAATCAGCCCCAGCATTTT
TRBD1 | TRBJ2-7 | many | TRBV5-1 | CASNRGQGLEQYF | TGCGCCAGCAACCGGGGACAGGGGCTCGAGCAGTACTTC
TRBD1 | TRBJ2-1 | many | TRBV29-1 | CSVEGQGRNEQFF | TGCAGCGTTGAGGGACAGGGCAGGAATGAGCAGTTCTTC
TRBD2 | TRBJ2-5 | few | TRBV27 | CASSWKVAGAQETQYF | TGTGCCAGCAGTTGGAAGGTAGCGGGAGCCCAAGAGACCCAGTACTTC
NA | TRBJ2-7 | many | TRBV4-1 | CASSQDGREQYF | TGCGCCAGCAGCCAAGATGGTAGGGAGCAGTACTTC
NA | TRBJ2-7 | many | TRBV18 | CASSPSGVEQYF | TGTGCCAGCTCACCCTCCGGGGTCGAGCAGTACTTC
NA | TRBJ1-5 | NA | TRBV19 | CASSISRGATNQPQHF | TGTGCCAGTAGTATAAGTAGAGGGGCCACCAATCAGCCCCAGCATTTT
TRBD1 | TRBJ2-1 | many | TRBV5-1 | CASSLGQGGNNEQFF | TGCGCCAGCAGCTTAGGACAGGGAGGTAACAATGAGCAGTTCTTC
TRBD2 | TRBJ2-3 | many | TRBV4-1 | CASSQSTSGGTDTQYF | TGCGCCAGCAGCCAAAGCACTAGCGGTGGCACAGATACGCAGTATTTT
TRBD1 | TRBJ1-1 | many | TRBV12-3/TRBV12-4 | CASSKTGGGEAFF | TGTGCCAGCAGTAAAACAGGGGGAGGTGAAGCTTTCTTT
NA | TRBJ1-1 | NA | TRBV30 | CAWRGNTEAFF | TGTGCCTGGAGGGGAAACACTGAAGCTTTCTTT
NA | TRBJ2-2 | many | TRBV5-1 | CASSLVPGGTGELFF | TGCGCCAGCAGCTTGGTACCGGGCGGGACCGGGGAGCTGTTTTTT
TRBD1 | TRBJ2-5 | many | TRBV7-9 | CASSHIPGQGETQYF | TGTGCCAGCAGCCATATTCCTGGACAGGGAGAGACCCAGTACTTC
TRBD1 | TRBJ1-1 | NA | TRBV5-1 | CASSLGQGAFF | TGCGCCAGCAGCTTGGGACAGGGAGCTTTCTTT
NA | TRBJ1-1 | many | TRBV20-1 | CSARDRSNTEAFF | TGCAGTGCTAGAGATCGAAGCAACACTGAAGCTTTCTTT
TRBD1 | TRBJ2-7 | many | TRBV3-1 | CASEGQGAEQYF | TGTGCCAGCGAAGGACAGGGAGCCGAGCAGTACTTC
TRBD1 | TRBJ1-4 | many | TRBV7-8 | CASSPPGGTANEKLFF | TGTGCCAGCAGCCCCCCCGGCGGGACAGCTAATGAAAAACTGTTTTTT
NA | TRBJ2-7 | few | TRBV29-1 | CSVEVGATYELNF | TGCAGCGTTGAAGTTGGGGCCACGTACGAATTAAACTTC
TRBD1 | TRBJ2-4 | many | TRBV9 | CASSPRPPDRGGGTKNIQYF | TGTGCCAGCAGCCCCAGACCGCCCGACAGGGGAGGTGGAACCAAAAACATTCAGTACTTC
NA | TRBJ1-5 | many | TRBV6-1 | CASKEPAGDQPQHF | TGTGCCAGCAAGGAGCCGGCGGGGGACCAGCCCCAGCATTTT
NA | TRBJ2-3 | few | TRBV19 | CASSIGGSSTDTQYF | TGTGCCAGTAGTATAGGCGGCAGTAGCACAGATACGCAGTATTTT
TRBD1 | TRBJ2-7 | many | TRBV5-1 | CASSLPRTGEVEQYF | TGCGCCAGCAGCTTGCCCCGGACAGGGGAGGTCGAGCAGTACTTC
TRBD2 | TRBJ2-5 | NA | TRBV4-1 | CASSQEGLAGGGEETQYF | TGTGCCAGCAGCCAAGAAGGACTAGCGGGGGGCGGAGAAGAGACCCAGTACTTC
TRBD2 | TRBJ2-1 | NA | TRBV3-1 | CASMKTSGRGEQFF | TGTGCCAGCATGAAGACTAGCGGGAGAGGTGAGCAGTTCTTC
NA | TRBJ2-5 | many | TRBV20-1 | CSARVTQETQYF | TGCAGTGCTAGGGTCACACAAGAGACCCAGTACTTC
TRBD2 | TRBJ2-2 | many | TRBV9 | CASSVFVGLAGGANTGELFF | TGTGCCAGCAGCGTATTCGTCGGTCTAGCGGGAGGGGCGAACACCGGGGAGCTGTTTTTT
NA | TRBJ1-5 | many | TRBV20-1 | CSARWEGNQPQHF | TGCAGTGCTAGGTGGGAGGGCAATCAGCCCCAGCATTTT
TRBD2 | TRBJ2-7 | many | TRBV10-3 | CAIRESPAGVLGSTYEQYF | TGTGCCATCAGGGAAAGCCCCGCGGGGGTACTTGGATCGACCTACGAGCAGTACTTC
NA | TRBJ2-1 | NA | TRBV10-1 | CASSDARYNEQFF | TGCGCCAGCTCGGACGCGCGTTACAATGAGCAGTTCTTC